Presented here are 20 T cell receptor beta chains from one specimen sequenced in a study of cytomegalovirus exposure and HLA in healthy donors. PCR used 60 Vbeta primers and 13 Jbeta primers. Assay: immunoSEQ multiplex PCR; the TCRdb copy retains only in-frame clones and omits some. This table has some 150,000 clones, almost 85% appearing once. The sample comprised PBMCs. The receptors come from a middle-aged woman in good health and CMV-seronegative.

V gene TRBV10-1 combines with J gene TRBJ2-5; 7 positions agree with TRBD2. The CDR3 is 14 amino acids. Per germline, CDR1 WNHNN and CDR2 SYGVQD (reference sequence). V shed 4 bases and J 5 bases; nucleotides not matched to a gene: 7. CDR3 sequence (DNA): TGCGCCAGCAGTGTAAGCGCCGGGGGGGAGACCCAGTACTTC. It is translated as CASSVSAGGETQYF.

V gene TRBV19 combines with J gene TRBJ2-1; a weak D match, TRBD1 (6 bases). The germline V gene has CDR1 LNHDA and CDR2 SQIVND (reference sequence). The CDR3 has 14 amino acids. Trimming cost V 6 bases and J 6 bases, with 15 bases left between them. CDR3 region: CASREGGIINEQFF. In DNA form, the CDR3 reads TGTGCCAGTAGAGAAGGGGGAATTATCAATGAGCAGTTCTTC. Filled out from reference TRBV19 and TRBJ2-1, the complete variable domain reads DGGITQSPKYLFRKEGQNVTLSCEQNLNHDAMYWYRQDPGQGLRLIYYSQIVNDFQKGDIAEGYSVSREKKESFPLTVTSAQKNPTAFYLCASREGGIINEQFFGPGTRLTVL.

Here the CDR3 reads CASSFHRDRGYSLNTEAFF. CDR3 in DNA: TGTGCCAGCAGCTTCCACCGGGACAGGGGTTACAGTTTGAACACTGAAGCTTTCTTT. This chain links TRBV11-3 with TRBJ1-1; 10 nucleotides match TRBD1. This CDR3 region has 19 residues. Per germline, CDR1 SGHNT and CDR2 YENEEA. After removal of 3 bases from V and 0 bases from J, the junction contained 13 bases not matched to a gene.

The CDR3 DNA follows: TGTGCCAGCAGCGGACAGGTGAACACTGAAGCTTTCTTT. Translating gives CASSGQVNTEAFF. The chain links TRBV5-4 to TRBJ1-1; 7 nucleotides agree with TRBD1. The CDR3 totals 13 residues. The V gene's germline CDR1 is SGHNT and CDR2 YYREEE (reference sequence). V lost 4 bases and J lost 0; bases outside the gene matches: 0.

V usage is TRBV6-5 and J usage is TRBJ2-1, with 10 bases fitting TRBD2. V lost 4 bases and J lost 4; bases outside the gene matches: 7. The CDR3 is 16 residues long. Germline CDR1 reads MNHEY; CDR2 reads SVGAGI. CDR3 in amino acids: CASSSSLAGVYNEQFF. The DNA of the CDR3 is TGTGCCAGCAGTTCGTCCCTAGCGGGAGTATACAATGAGCAGTTCTTC.

This clone was counted between two and nine times. The chain links TRBV9 to TRBJ2-5; tentative D call: TRBD1 (5 bases). The CDR3 loop spans 13 amino acids. Germline V gene sequence: CDR1 SGDLS, CDR2 YYNGEE. The V end lost 0 bases, the J end lost 5 bases, and 8 bases lay between the germline ends. CDR3 coding DNA: TGTGCCAGCAGCGTAGCTGGGGCGGAGACCCAGTACTTC. It is translated as CASSVAGAETQYF.

This chain uses TRBV4-2 with TRBJ1-2; 7 nucleotides match TRBD1. J gave up 1 base and V 7 bases, and 9 bases lay outside the gene matches. CDR1 LGHNA and CDR2 YNFKEQ come from the germline V gene. The CDR3 has 15 residues. Here the CDR3 reads CASKGQATLNYGYTF. CDR3 coding DNA: TGTGCCAGCAAAGGACAGGCCACCCTTAACTATGGCTACACCTTC.

V gene TRBV5-1 combines with J gene TRBJ2-1, with a weak D call TRBD2 (6 bases). Trimming left V 3 bases short and J 4 bases short, with 14 bases between. The germline V gene encodes CDR1 SGHRS and CDR2 YFSETQ. The CDR3 has 15 residues. The CDR3 loop is CASSSAGTSYNEQFF. The CDR3 DNA sequence: TGCGCCAGCAGCTCTGCCGGGACTTCTTACAATGAGCAGTTCTTC. Drawing the rest from reference TRBV5-1 and TRBJ2-1, the complete variable domain is KAGVTQTPRYLIKTRGQQVTLSCSPISGHRSVSWYQQTPGQGLQFLFEYFSETQRNKGNFPGRFSGRQFSNSRSEMNVSTLELGDSALYLCASSSAGTSYNEQFFGPGTRLTVL.

This chain links TRBV7-9 with TRBJ2-6; 8 nucleotides match TRBD1. V trimming: 4 bases; J trimming: 1 base; junction bases outside the gene matches: 9. This CDR3 has 18 amino acids. From germline, CDR1 is SEHNR and CDR2 FQNEAQ (reference sequence). The CDR3 spells CASSSLGQGTSGANVLTF. The DNA of the CDR3 is TGTGCCAGCAGCTCACTCGGACAGGGAACTTCTGGGGCCAACGTCCTGACTTTC.

This clone was counted once. V gene TRBV19 combines with J gene TRBJ1-5; possibly TRBD1 for D (6 bases). Germline V gene sequence: CDR1 LNHDA, CDR2 SQIVND (reference sequence). V lost 5 bases, J lost 5 bases, and 16 bases lay in between. This CDR3 is 15 amino acids long. DNA for the CDR3: TGTGCCAGTAGTTTCCCAGGGGATTGGTATCAGCCCCAGCATTTT. Residues: CASSFPGDWYQPQHF.

This clone was recorded only once. The V gene is TRBV12-5, the J gene TRBJ2-5, with a weak D call TRBD1 (6 bases). The CDR3 length is 14 residues. Trimming left V 4 bases short and J 5 bases short, with 14 bases between. Germline V gene data show CDR1 as LGHNT and CDR2 as FRNRAP. This chain's CDR3 is CASGSISQGETQYF. CDR3 nucleotides: TGTGCTAGTGGTTCCATTTCCCAGGGGGAGACCCAGTACTTC. Supplemented by reference TRBV12-5 and TRBJ2-5, the full variable domain reads DARVTQTPRHKVTEMGQEVTMRCQPILGHNTVFWYRQTMMQGLELLAYFRNRAPLDDSGMPKDRFSAEMPDATLATLKIQPSEPRDSAVYFCASGSISQGETQYFGPGTRLLVL.

With respect to this clone: A junction end diverges from the germline sequence, so it may reflect a read error. The rearrangement joins TRBV4-2 to TRBJ2-7, with a possible D match to TRBD1 (6 bases). Germline V gene sequence: CDR1 LGHNA, CDR2 YNFKEQ. This CDR3 is 14 amino acids long. The CDR3 region has the DNA TGTGCTAGCAGACGTCGACAGGATAGCTACGAGCAGTACTTC. Its translation: CASRRRQDSYEQYF.

The chain recombines TRBV7-2 with TRBJ2-7; a possible D gene is TRBD2 (6 bases). Germline CDR1 is SGHTA and CDR2 is FQGNSA. Trimming removed 0 bases at V and 3 bases at J, with 6 bases between. CDR3 length equals 13 residues. The CDR3 DNA is TGTGCCAGCAGCTTAGCGGGAGGCTACGAGCAGTACTTC. This gives the protein CASSLAGGYEQYF.

Of note for this clone: Its ends do not fully match the called genes, so a read error is possible. The chain employs TRBV7-9 and TRBJ2-7, with D maybe TRBD2 (6 bases). CDR1 and CDR2 from the germline V gene are SEHNR and FQNEAQ (reference sequence). The CDR3 runs to 13 residues. In nucleotides, the CDR3 is TGTTCCAGCAGCTCCCAGGAGGGAGGCGAGCAGTACTTC. It yields the protein CSSSSQEGGEQYF.

V is TRBV28 and J is TRBJ1-2; no firm D call. Germline V lookup: CDR1 MDHEN, CDR2 SYDVKM. V lost 8 bases, J lost 8 bases, and 30 bases lay in between. The CDR3 extends over 17 amino acids. As DNA, the CDR3 is TGTGCCAGCCCACCCCGGGGTGCTAATACCCTTCTCTTGGGCTACACCTTC. Protein product: CASPPRGANTLLLGYTF.

J is TRBJ2-1 and V is TRBV28; 7 bases fit TRBD2. The CDR3 is 19 amino acids. With 3 bases clipped from V and 4 bases from J, the junction kept 18 bases outside the gene matches. The germline V gene has CDR1 MDHEN and CDR2 SYDVKM. The CDR3 bases are TGTGCCAGCAGTTTTTCAGTGGCCAGTAGAGCGGGGAGGTACAATGAGCAGTTCTTC. It yields the protein CASSFSVASRAGRYNEQFF.

The rearrangement uses TRBV28 and TRBJ2-7; the D gene is possibly TRBD1 (5 bases). Trimming left V 4 bases short and J 2 bases short, with 9 bases between. The CDR3 runs 13 residues. The germline gives CDR1 MDHEN, CDR2 SYDVKM. This CDR3 reads CASSWGSTYEQYF. DNA for the CDR3: TGTGCCAGCAGTTGGGGCAGCACCTACGAGCAGTACTTC.

The chain recombines TRBV7-9 with TRBJ1-2; tentatively, D is TRBD1 (6 bases). From germline, CDR1 is SEHNR and CDR2 FQNEAQ (reference sequence). The V end was cut by 4 bases, the J end by 8 bases, with 17 bases between. The CDR3 runs to 14 residues. DNA for the CDR3: TGTGCCAGCAGCTCAACAGACAGGCTCCAGGGCTACACCTTC. Amino acid sequence: CASSSTDRLQGYTF.

This chain uses TRBV9 with TRBJ1-1, with 7 nucleotides matching TRBD1. V gave up 3 bases and J gave up 8 bases; unmatched junction bases: 7. CDR1 and CDR2 (germline): SGDLS, YYNGEE. CDR3 size: 13 residues. CDR3 region: CASSGSGGSEAFF. CDR3 in DNA: TGTGCCAGCAGCGGATCAGGGGGTTCGGAAGCTTTCTTT.

A note on this clone: A read error is likely, as this CDR3 ends without the conserved phenylalanine or tryptophan. V gene TRBV28 combines with J gene TRBJ2-4; D may be TRBD1 (5 bases). CDR3 length: 16 amino acids. Germline CDR1 and CDR2: MDHEN and SYDVKM. V lost 2 bases to trimming and J lost 1 base, with 12 bases between them. The CDR3 sequence is CASSLGPAGAKNIQYL. The CDR3 DNA reads as TGTGCCAGCAGTTTAGGGCCCGCAGGGGCCAAAAACATTCAGTACCTC.